Shown below are 17 T cell receptor beta chains from a single sample sequenced in a study of OX40 agonist ivuxolimab in advanced cancers. TCRdb's copy holds only in-frame clones and misses some; the assay was immunoSEQ multiplex PCR. The table lists around 45,000 clones, around nine tenths of them singletons. The specimen was CD4+ or CD8+ T cells sorted from blood, collected in a trial of the OX40 agonist ivuxolimab. These TCRs come from an adult with an advanced solid tumor such as melanoma, head and neck, liver or kidney cancer.

There are a few counts of this clone. The J gene is TRBJ1-1, the V gene TRBV9; D not certain. Germline CDR1 SGDLS, CDR2 YYNGEE. This CDR3 comprises 13 residues. V lost 4 bases and J 3 bases, leaving 10 bases between the germline ends. The CDR3 coding sequence is TGTGCCAGCAGCCTAAAAACACACACTGAAGCTTTCTTT. Translated: CASSLKTHTEAFF. Variable domain in full (rest from reference TRBV9 and TRBJ1-1): DSGVTQTPKHLITATGQRVTLRCSPRSGDLSVYWYQQSLDQGLQFLIQYYNGEERAKGNILERFSAQQFPDLHSELNLSSLELGDSALYFCASSLKTHTEAFFGQGTRLTVV.

The CDR3 here is CASSLGLALTDTQYF. CDR3 nucleotides: TGTGCCAGCAGCCTGGGACTAGCTCTTACAGATACGCAGTATTTT. The chain is built from TRBV11-3 and TRBJ2-3, with 9 bases matching TRBD2. The CDR3 contains 15 residues. Germline V gives CDR1 SGHNT, CDR2 YENEEA. Unmatched junction bases numbered 6, after V lost 5 bases and J lost 3 bases.

The J gene is TRBJ1-2, the V gene TRBV14; the D is unclear. The length of the CDR3 is 13 residues. Trimming took 0 bases from V and 4 from J, leaving 6 bases between them. Germline V gives CDR1 SGHDN, CDR2 FVKESK. In DNA, the CDR3 is TGTGCCAGCAGCCAAGACGTAGGCTATGGCTACACCTTC. It yields the protein CASSQDVGYGYTF.

This chain uses TRBV27 with TRBJ1-1; 8 nucleotides align to TRBD1. Per germline, CDR1 MNHEY and CDR2 SMNVEV (reference sequence). The junction had 11 bases not matched to a gene; V was cut back by 4 bases and J by 1 base. CDR3 length: 17 residues. Here the CDR3 reads CASSSAPGGPGNTEAFF. The CDR3 nucleotides are TGTGCCAGCAGTTCAGCACCAGGGGGCCCGGGGAACACTGAAGCTTTCTTT.

The V and J genes are TRBV28 and TRBJ1-4; D is possibly TRBD1 (5 bases). Germline V gene data show CDR1 as MDHEN and CDR2 as SYDVKM. V lost 3 bases and J 5 bases, leaving 16 bases between the germline ends. CDR3 size: 16 residues. In DNA, the CDR3 is TGTGCCAGCAGTTTTTACAGCGGGGCCTCGAATGAAAAACTGTTTTTT. Translated: CASSFYSGASNEKLFF.

The CDR3 coding sequence is TGTGCCTGGAGTGTAAAGGGTGAAGCTTTCTTT. This encodes CAWSVKGEAFF. The chain carries TRBV30 and TRBJ1-1, with D hard to call. Trimming removed 0 bases from V and 7 bases from J, with 6 bases in between. The germline CDR1 and CDR2 sequences are GTSNPN and SVGIG (reference sequence). CDR3 length: 11 residues. The variable domain in full, with the rest retrieved from reference TRBV30 and TRBJ1-1, is SQTIHQWPATLVQPVGSPLSLECTVEGTSNPNLYWYRQAAGRGLQLLFYSVGIGQISSEVPQNLSASRPQDRQFILSSKKLLLSDSGFYLCAWSVKGEAFFGQGTRLTVV.

V usage is TRBV7-8 and J usage is TRBJ1-5; 7 bases map to TRBD1. The CDR3 is 16 residues long. From germline, CDR1 is SGHVS and CDR2 FQNEAQ. The trim removed 5 bases at V and 3 bases at J, leaving 10 bases unmatched. CDR3 sequence reads: CASSARRDSLNQPQHF. The CDR3 DNA reads TGTGCCAGCAGCGCCCGCCGGGACAGTCTCAATCAGCCCCAGCATTTT.

The V and J genes are TRBV4-3 and TRBJ1-2; tentatively, D is TRBD1 (6 bases). The CDR3 totals 17 residues. Germline assignment: CDR1 LGHNA and CDR2 YSLEER. Trimming left V 0 bases short and J 7 bases short, with 21 bases between. CDR3 sequence: CASSQETGRGVGGGYTF. The CDR3 nucleotides read TGCGCCAGCAGCCAAGAGACAGGACGAGGGGTCGGCGGTGGCTACACCTTC.

In this sample, this clone turned up once. V and J are TRBV6-5 and TRBJ1-2, with TRBD1 identical over 11 bases. The germline V gene encodes CDR1 MNHEY and CDR2 SVGAGI. J was trimmed by 8 bases and V by 6 bases; bases with no gene match: 5. This CDR3 has 13 amino acids. Here the CDR3 reads CASREDRGQGYTF. The CDR3 nucleotides are TGTGCCAGCAGAGAGGACAGGGGGCAAGGCTACACCTTC.

The chain recombines TRBV4-3 with TRBJ2-1; the match to TRBD2 covers 11 bases. Per the germline V gene, CDR1 is LGHNA and CDR2 is YSLEER. The length of the CDR3 is 17 residues. Germline trimming cut 0 bases from V and 5 bases from J; bases unmatched to any gene: 6. The CDR3 DNA sequence: TGCGCCAGCAGCCAAGATATAGGGACTAGCGGTCACAATGAGCAGTTCTTC. It is translated as CASSQDIGTSGHNEQFF.

This clone was picked up one time. The chain is built from TRBV18 and TRBJ1-4; D may be TRBD1 (5 bases). V lost 3 bases and J lost 3, with 11 bases in between. Germline assignment: CDR1 KGHSH and CDR2 LQKENI. The CDR3 length is 15 residues. The CDR3 coding sequence is TGTGCCAGCTCACCCCAGACAGATTCTAATGAAAAACTGTTTTTT. Translating gives CASSPQTDSNEKLFF.

This clone occurred a few times. The J gene is TRBJ1-2, the V gene TRBV5-1, with a weak D call TRBD1 (6 bases). Germline V gives CDR1 SGHRS, CDR2 YFSETQ. Deletions cut 0 bases from V and 6 bases from J, with 12 bases between. This CDR3 contains 14 residues. Here the CDR3 DNA reads TGCGCCAGCAGCTTGGCCCAGGGGTCGGATGGCTACACCTTC. This encodes CASSLAQGSDGYTF. The whole variable domain, remainder taken from reference TRBV5-1 and TRBJ1-2, is KAGVTQTPRYLIKTRGQQVTLSCSPISGHRSVSWYQQTPGQGLQFLFEYFSETQRNKGNFPGRFSGRQFSNSRSEMNVSTLELGDSALYLCASSLAQGSDGYTFGSGTRLTVV.

The chain combines TRBV19 with TRBJ2-1, with 11 nucleotides matching TRBD2. V lost 7 bases, J lost 5 bases, and 7 bases stayed unmatched. This CDR3 has 15 amino acids. In germline, CDR1 is LNHDA, CDR2 SQIVND (reference sequence). The CDR3 spells CASTWGLAENNEQFF. As DNA, the CDR3 is TGTGCCAGTACCTGGGGACTAGCGGAAAACAATGAGCAGTTCTTC.

The rearrangement uses TRBV7-2 and TRBJ1-5, with 9 bases matching TRBD1. CDR1 and CDR2 from the germline V gene are SGHTA and FQGNSA. The trim removed 5 bases at V and 7 bases at J, leaving 3 bases unmatched. The CDR3 contains 13 residues. CDR3 residues: CASSRDRAQPQHF. The CDR3 DNA sequence: TGTGCCAGCAGCAGGGACAGGGCCCAGCCCCAGCATTTT.

This clone was counted a single time. The chain recombines TRBV28 with TRBJ1-3; D gene ambiguous. The CDR3 runs 14 residues. CDR1 and CDR2 (germline): MDHEN, SYDVKM. V was pared by 8 bases and J by 0 bases, with 11 bases between. The DNA for the CDR3 is TGTGCCAGCCGACTCCCGAGCTCTGGAAACACCATATATTTT. It yields the protein CASRLPSSGNTIYF. Together with reference TRBV28 and TRBJ1-3, the CDR3 gives the full variable domain: DVKVTQSSRYLVKRTGEKVFLECVQDMDHENMFWYRQDPGLGLRLIYFSYDVKMKEKGDIPEGYSVSREKKERFSLILESASTNQTSMYLCASRLPSSGNTIYFGEGSWLTVV.

A single count supports this clone. The V and J genes are TRBV7-9 and TRBJ2-2; unclear D gene. Per germline, CDR1 SEHNR and CDR2 FQNEAQ (reference sequence). V was cut by 1 base and J by 0 bases, with 6 bases left in between. The CDR3 runs to 15 residues. The CDR3 region is CASSLDIANTGELFF. The CDR3 nucleotides read TGTGCCAGCAGCTTAGACATCGCGAACACCGGGGAGCTGTTTTTT.

V gene TRBV28 combines with J gene TRBJ1-3; D remains unclear. The CDR3 is made up of 14 amino acids. V lost 3 bases and J lost 1, with 7 bases in between. From germline, CDR1 is MDHEN and CDR2 SYDVKM. The CDR3 here is CASSFLRSGNTIYF. The CDR3 DNA reads as TGTGCCAGCAGTTTTCTACGATCTGGAAACACCATATATTTT. The variable domain in full, with the rest retrieved from reference TRBV28 and TRBJ1-3, is DVKVTQSSRYLVKRTGEKVFLECVQDMDHENMFWYRQDPGLGLRLIYFSYDVKMKEKGDIPEGYSVSREKKERFSLILESASTNQTSMYLCASSFLRSGNTIYFGEGSWLTVV.